The 8 T cell receptor beta chains reported below all come from one sample, sequenced in a study of control samples from healthy donors and cancer patients. Data came from immunoSEQ multiplex PCR; TCRdb stores just in-frame clones and leaves some out. The table records tens of thousands of clones, roughly 84% of them present only once. The sample taken for sequencing was blood. These receptors all come from a woman aged 50 to 65 in good health.

The chain carries TRBV24-1 and TRBJ2-1; 11 nucleotides align to TRBD2. Germline CDR1 reads KGHDR; CDR2 reads SFDVKD. The CDR3 runs 17 residues. V gave up 4 bases and J gave up 2 bases; unmatched junction bases: 6. The CDR3, as DNA: TGTGCCACCAGTGACTCCAGACTAGCGGGGACCTACAATGAGCAGTTCTTC. Translated, it gives CATSDSRLAGTYNEQFF.

The chain combines TRBV5-4 with TRBJ2-3; the D is unclear. The CDR3 is made up of 12 amino acids. Germline V gene data show CDR1 as SGHNT and CDR2 as YYREEE (reference sequence). V lost 0 bases, J lost 4 bases, and 3 bases lay in between. The CDR3 coding sequence is TGTGCCAGCAGCTTGGAGGCAGATACGCAGTATTTT. Protein sequence: CASSLEADTQYF.

The chain has TRBV6-5 and TRBJ2-6; D not certain. The CDR3 is made up of 13 amino acids. The V gene's germline CDR1 is MNHEY and CDR2 SVGAGI. Trimming took 4 bases from V and 4 from J, leaving 5 bases between them. CDR3 nucleotide sequence: TGTGCCAGCAGTTCCCCCGGGGCCAACGTCCTGACTTTC. Its translation: CASSSPGANVLTF.

The chain is built from TRBV5-1 and TRBJ1-2; D is ambiguous. The CDR3 contains 14 residues. With 0 bases removed from V and 8 bases from J, the gap between germline ends came to 14 bases. The germline V gene encodes CDR1 SGHRS and CDR2 YFSETQ. CDR3 sequence reads: CASSLVSGPVGYTF. In DNA, the CDR3 is TGCGCCAGCAGCTTGGTATCAGGCCCCGTCGGCTACACCTTC.

This clone came up once. This chain uses TRBV6-2 or TRBV6-3 with TRBJ1-6; tentative D call: TRBD1 (5 bases). CDR1 is MNHEY, CDR2 SVGEGT, per germline. V was pared by 5 bases and J by 0 bases, with 14 bases between. This CDR3 comprises 17 residues. The CDR3 is CASSTWDRSSYNSPLHF. CDR3 nucleotides: TGTGCCAGCAGTACCTGGGACCGCTCCTCCTATAATTCACCCCTCCACTTT.

This chain uses TRBV19 with TRBJ1-1; perhaps TRBD1 as D (5 bases). This CDR3 contains 15 residues. Deletions cut 3 bases from V and 4 bases from J, with 15 bases between. Germline CDR1 LNHDA, CDR2 SQIVND (reference sequence). The CDR3 DNA reads as TGTGCCAGTAGTATCTCCGACAGCACCCCCACTGAAGCTTTCTTT. This codes for CASSISDSTPTEAFF. Using reference TRBV19 and TRBJ1-1 for the parts outside the CDR3, the full variable domain is DGGITQSPKYLFRKEGQNVTLSCEQNLNHDAMYWYRQDPGQGLRLIYYSQIVNDFQKGDIAEGYSVSREKKESFPLTVTSAQKNPTAFYLCASSISDSTPTEAFFGQGTRLTVV.

The rearrangement joins TRBV13 to TRBJ1-4, with D uncertain. V was pared by 0 bases and J by 7 bases, with 9 bases between. This CDR3 has 14 residues. Germline V lookup: CDR1 PRHDT, CDR2 FYEKMQ (reference sequence). CDR3 bases: TGTGCCAGCAGCTTAGGGATGTTAGGTGAAAAACTGTTTTTT. It translates to CASSLGMLGEKLFF.

This chain links TRBV28 with TRBJ1-1; D might be TRBD1 (5 bases). Trimming removed 5 bases from V and 0 bases from J, with 22 bases in between. The CDR3 totals 18 residues. The germline gives CDR1 MDHEN, CDR2 SYDVKM. The CDR3 coding sequence is TGTGCCAGCAGTCGCCTGTCTTCTGACAGCAGGATGAACACTGAAGCTTTCTTT. Its translation is CASSRLSSDSRMNTEAFF.